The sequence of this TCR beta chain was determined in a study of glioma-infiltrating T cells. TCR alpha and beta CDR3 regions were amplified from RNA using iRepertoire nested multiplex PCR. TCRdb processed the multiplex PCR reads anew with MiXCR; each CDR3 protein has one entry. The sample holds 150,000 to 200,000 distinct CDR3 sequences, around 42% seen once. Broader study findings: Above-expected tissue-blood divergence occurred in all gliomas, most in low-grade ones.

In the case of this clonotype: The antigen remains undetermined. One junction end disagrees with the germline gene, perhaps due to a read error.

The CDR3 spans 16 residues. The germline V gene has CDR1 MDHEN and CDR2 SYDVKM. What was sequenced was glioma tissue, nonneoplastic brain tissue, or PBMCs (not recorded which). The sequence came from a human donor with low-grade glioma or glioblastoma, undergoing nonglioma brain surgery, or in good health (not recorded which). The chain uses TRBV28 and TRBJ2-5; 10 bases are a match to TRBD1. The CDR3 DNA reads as TGTGCCAGCTGTCCGCACACCGGGACAGGGGCGGAGACCCATTACTTC. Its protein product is CASCPHTGTGAETHYF.